The subject of this entry is one TCR beta chain. This clone's antigen is unknown. No per-base quality is available; no much larger clone lies one base away. Systemically healthy Caucasian individuals from Russia, over 30 in total and aged roughly 6 to 100 years, were included as donors. About 9.6 milliliters of peripheral blood were collected from each donor into EDTA-treated Vacutainer tubes. PBMCs were isolated by Ficoll-Paque density-gradient centrifugation, with at least 7 million obtained per sample. Total RNA, at least 5 micrograms per sample, was extracted from PBMCs with Trizol reagent. For every donor, an aliquot of PBMCs went through flow cytometry to measure the percentages of naive CD45RAhigh/CD27high T cells. These data are taken from a study of blood T cells in healthy people across ages (dated by TCRdb to about 2015). In terms of the full investigation: In model experiments, template switching captured about one uniquely barcoded TCR beta cDNA molecule for every two T cells. Four age groups were formed from the donors: young (average roughly 16 years), middle-aged (roughly 38), aged (roughly 58) and long-lived (82). The study analyzed two additional independent replicas of 1 million unique cDNA reads from the same blood draw for two donors, one aged 18 to 29 and one aged 80 or older. To track age-related changes in TCR beta repertoire diversity, the study relied on deep sequencing normalized with unique cDNA molecular identifiers. To avoid experimental bias, donors of different ages were randomly spread across the sequencing lanes. Study-wide conclusions, independent of this receptor: Estimates of total diversity based on one million sequenced T cells were regarded as lower bounds and as underestimates. Conclusive comparison of naive and antigen-experienced compartments was prevented by the profiling of bulk unsorted PBMCs. Observed TCR beta diversity correlated strongly with the percentage of naive T cells measured by flow cytometry. Because the CMV infection status of the donors was unknown, age-related changes in expanded clonotypes may potentially have been confounded. Compared with the aged group, more naive CD4+ T cells, fewer expanded clones and increased TCR diversity were shown by the long-lived group, suggesting age selection. As age increased, observed TCR beta diversity per million T cells dropped in a roughly linear way, and a significant reduction was already evident by age 40.

V loses 0 bases, J loses 10 bases, and the germline ends lie 14 bases apart. CDR1 and CDR2, per the germline V gene, are SGHRS and YFSETQ. The CDR3 holds 14 amino acids from the cysteine to the phenylalanine. Of all the DNA, just the CDR3 is kept, 42 bases in frame from base 1. The receptor library was made with 5' RACE. TCRdb records Illumina HiSeq 2500 as the sequencer. A second PCR of about 7 to 12 cycles was performed with a sample-barcoded 5' primer and a J-beta primer mix. Each TCR beta cDNA molecule received a unique molecular identifier from a template-switch 5' adaptor carrying 12 random nucleotides. Each sample yielded at least 3 million CDR3-containing paired-end reads. All of the RNA was converted into first-strand cDNA using the Mint cDNA synthesis kit, with a TRBC-specific oligonucleotide serving as the primer. Following uracil-DNA glycosylase treatment, a first 18-cycle PCR with universal primers M1SS and BC2_uni_R was performed on all cDNA. Per the original workflow: Normalization of each sample was performed by random selection of 1 million high-quality reads, each carrying a distinct molecular identifier. Reads sharing molecular identifiers were discarded rather than binned into consensus sequences. MiTCR, with a Q25 quality threshold and the strictest error-elimination algorithm, was used for CDR3 identification, clonotype clustering and error correction. A nonparametric unseen species model with Euler transformation was used to estimate lower-bound total TCR beta diversity. The public reads were run again by TCRdb, first through fastp at Q25 and then through MiXCR, and only productive beta chains were kept. A single entry per CDR3 protein holds the most common genes and DNA from its merged rows. These V and J calls rely on TCRdb rather than the paper's analysis. The sample has roughly 2 million distinct CDR3 sequences on record, just under 50% of them singletons. Of the sample, approximately 2% falls within the top ten clones.

Rearrangement joined TRBV5-1 to TRBJ2-1, with the D gene call left open. Specimen: blood. This clonotype was obtained from a middle-aged woman in good health. The base sequence is TGCGCCAGCAGCTTGGGGGGTACTAACTACGAGCAGTTCTTC. Translated, it gives CASSLGGTNYEQFF.